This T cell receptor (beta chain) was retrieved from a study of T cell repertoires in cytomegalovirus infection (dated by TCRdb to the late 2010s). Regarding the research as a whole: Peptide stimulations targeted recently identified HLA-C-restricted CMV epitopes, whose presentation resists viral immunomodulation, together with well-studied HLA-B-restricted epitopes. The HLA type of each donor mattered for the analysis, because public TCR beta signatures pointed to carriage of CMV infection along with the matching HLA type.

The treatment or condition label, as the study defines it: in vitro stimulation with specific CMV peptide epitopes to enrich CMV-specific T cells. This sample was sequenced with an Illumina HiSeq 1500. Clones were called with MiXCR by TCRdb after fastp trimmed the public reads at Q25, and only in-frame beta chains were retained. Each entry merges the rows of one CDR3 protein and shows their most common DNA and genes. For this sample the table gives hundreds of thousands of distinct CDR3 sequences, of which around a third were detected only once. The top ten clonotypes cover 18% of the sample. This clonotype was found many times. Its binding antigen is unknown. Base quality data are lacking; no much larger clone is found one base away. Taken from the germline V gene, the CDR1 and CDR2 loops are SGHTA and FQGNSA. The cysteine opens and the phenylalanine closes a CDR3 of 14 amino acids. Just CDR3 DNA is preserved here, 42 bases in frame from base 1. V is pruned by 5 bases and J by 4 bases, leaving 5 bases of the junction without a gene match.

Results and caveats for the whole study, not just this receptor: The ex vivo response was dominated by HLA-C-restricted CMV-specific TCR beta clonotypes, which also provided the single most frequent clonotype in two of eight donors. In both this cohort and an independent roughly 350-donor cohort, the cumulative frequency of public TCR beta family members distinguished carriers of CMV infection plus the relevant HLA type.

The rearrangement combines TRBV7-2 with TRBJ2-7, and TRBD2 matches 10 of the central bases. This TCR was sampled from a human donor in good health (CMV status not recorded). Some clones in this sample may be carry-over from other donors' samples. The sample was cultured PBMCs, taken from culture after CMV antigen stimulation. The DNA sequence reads TGTGCCAGCAGCATATCAGCGGGGGGGTACGAGCAGTACTTC. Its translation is CASSISAGGYEQYF.